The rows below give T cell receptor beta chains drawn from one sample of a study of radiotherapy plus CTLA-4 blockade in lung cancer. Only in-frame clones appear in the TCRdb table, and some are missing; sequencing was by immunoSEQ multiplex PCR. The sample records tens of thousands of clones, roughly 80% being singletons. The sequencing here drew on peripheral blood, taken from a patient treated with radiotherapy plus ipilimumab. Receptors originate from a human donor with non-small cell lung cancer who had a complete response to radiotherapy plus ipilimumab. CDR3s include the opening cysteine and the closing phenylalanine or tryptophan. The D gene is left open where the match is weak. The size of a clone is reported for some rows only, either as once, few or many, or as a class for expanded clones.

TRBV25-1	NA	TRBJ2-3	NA	TGTGCCAGCAGTGAGTATTCGTCTAGAGTCAGAGATACGCAGTATTTT	CASSEYSSRVRDTQYF
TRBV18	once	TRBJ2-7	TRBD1	TGTGCCAGCTCATCCATTCGCCCCGGGACAGTCTACGAGCAGTACTTC	CASSSIRPGTVYEQYF
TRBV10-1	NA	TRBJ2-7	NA	TGCGCCAGCAGCCAAAGCTACCTAAGGCTCTACGAGCAGTACTTC	CASSQSYLRLYEQYF
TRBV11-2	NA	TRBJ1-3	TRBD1	TGTGCCAGCAGCTTAAGGGTAGGGGGCGGATCGGACACCATATATTTT	CASSLRVGGGSDTIYF
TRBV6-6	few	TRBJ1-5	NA	TGTGCCAGCAACGAAGGGTCGACAAGCAATCAGCCCCAGCATTTT	CASNEGSTSNQPQHF
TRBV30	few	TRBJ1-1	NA	TGTGCCTGGACCCCTAAGATCCCCCAGGAAGCTTTCTTT	CAWTPKIPQEAFF
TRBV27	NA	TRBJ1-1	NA	TGTGCCAGCAGTTTACAGGGACCCACTGAAGCTTTCTTT	CASSLQGPTEAFF
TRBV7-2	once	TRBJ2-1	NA	TGTGCCAGCAGCCGCGGCTACAGGGAAAGTAGAAATGAGCAGTTCTTC	CASSRGYRESRNEQFF
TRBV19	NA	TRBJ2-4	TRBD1	TGTGCCAGTAGTACTCTGGACAGGGGCAAAAACATTCAGTACTTC	CASSTLDRGKNIQYF
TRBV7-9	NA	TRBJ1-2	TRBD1	TGTGCCAGCAGCCCCGGACAGGGGGTCTATGGCTACACCTTC	CASSPGQGVYGYTF
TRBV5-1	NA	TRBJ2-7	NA	TGCGCCAGCAGCTTAGTGACCTCCTACGAGCAGTACTTC	CASSLVTSYEQYF
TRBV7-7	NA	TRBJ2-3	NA	TGTGCTAGCAGCCACCGATGGGATACGCAGTATTTT	CASSHRWDTQYF
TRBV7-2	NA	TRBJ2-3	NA	TGTGCCAGCAGCTTTTCGTGGGCCGGGGCAGATACGCAGTATTTT	CASSFSWAGADTQYF
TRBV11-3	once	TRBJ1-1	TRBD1	TGTGCCAGCAGCTTAGATTATAACAGGGGGCTTACTGAAGCTTTCTTT	CASSLDYNRGLTEAFF
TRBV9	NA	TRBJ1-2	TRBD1	TGTGCCAGCAGACGGGACAGCGAAGGCTACACCTTC	CASRRDSEGYTF
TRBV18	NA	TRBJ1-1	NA	TGTGCCAGCTCACCAGGTCAGAACACTGAAGCTTTCTTT	CASSPGQNTEAFF
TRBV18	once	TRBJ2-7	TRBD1	TGTGCCAGCTCCCGGGACAGGGACTCCTACGAGCAGTACTTC	CASSRDRDSYEQYF
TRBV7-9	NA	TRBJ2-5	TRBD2	TGTGCCAGCAGCCGTGCTAGCGGGGGTACCGTTGGTAAAGAGACCCAGTACTTC	CASSRASGGTVGKETQYF
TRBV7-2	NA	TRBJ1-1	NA	TGTGCCAGCGGGGGGGGGCACGGCACTGAAGCTTTCTTT	CASGGGHGTEAFF
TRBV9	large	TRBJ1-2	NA	TGTGCCAGCAGCGATCAGGGCTATGGCTACACCTTC	CASSDQGYGYTF
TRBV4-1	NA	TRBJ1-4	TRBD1	TGCGCCAGCAGCCAAGGACAGGGGGGGGAAAAACTGTTTTTT	CASSQGQGGEKLFF
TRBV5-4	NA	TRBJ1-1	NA	TGTGCCAGCAGCTTGACCAACACTGAAGCTTTCTTT	CASSLTNTEAFF
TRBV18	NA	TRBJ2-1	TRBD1	TGTGCCAGCTCACCAGGGACAGGGAACTCGAATGAGCAGTTCTTC	CASSPGTGNSNEQFF
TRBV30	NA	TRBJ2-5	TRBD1	TGTGCCTGGAGGGGCCGACAGGGGCAAGAGACCCAGTACTTC	CAWRGRQGQETQYF
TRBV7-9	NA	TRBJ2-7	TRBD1	TGTGCCAGCAGCTTAGAACAGGGGTGGACCTACGAGCAGTACTTC	CASSLEQGWTYEQYF
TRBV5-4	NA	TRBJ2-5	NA	TGTGCCAGCAGCTTAAGCAGGAGCCAAGAGACCCAGTACTTC	CASSLSRSQETQYF
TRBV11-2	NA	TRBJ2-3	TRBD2	TGTGCCAGCAGCTCTAGACGCGGGAGAAGGGCCGATACGCAGTATTTT	CASSSRRGRRADTQYF
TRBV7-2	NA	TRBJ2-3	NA	TGTGCCAGCAGCTTACCGGAAGACAGGGAGGGAGGGGCAACAGATACGCAGTATTTT	CASSLPEDREGGATDTQYF
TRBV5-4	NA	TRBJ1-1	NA	TGTGCCAGCAGCCCCGGGCCCCTTAGGGACACTGAAGCTTTCTTT	CASSPGPLRDTEAFF
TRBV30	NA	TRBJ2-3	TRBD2	TGTGCCTGGAGTCCTTCCTCAGGGGCGGGGGGGCAGTATTTT	CAWSPSSGAGGQYF
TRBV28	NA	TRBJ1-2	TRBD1	TGTGCCAGCAGTCTACAGGGGGCTGGCTACACCTTC	CASSLQGAGYTF
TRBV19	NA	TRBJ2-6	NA	TGTGCCAGTACGGGGCCTGGGGCCAACGTCCTGACTTTC	CASTGPGANVLTF
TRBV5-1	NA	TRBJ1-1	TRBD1	TGCGCCAGCAGCCCAGGGACAGGGGGGAACACTGAAGCTTTCTTT	CASSPGTGGNTEAFF
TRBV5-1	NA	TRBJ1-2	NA	TGCGCCAGCAGCTTGGCGACAGGTGCCGCGAATGGCTACACCTTC	CASSLATGAANGYTF
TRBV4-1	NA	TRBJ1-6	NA	TGCGCCAGCAGCCAAGATGGTGGAAGGGGTAATTCACCCCTCCACTTT	CASSQDGGRGNSPLHF
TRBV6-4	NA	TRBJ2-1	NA	TGTGCCAGCAGTCGTGGGGGCTACAGCTCCTACAATGAGCAGTTCTTC	CASSRGGYSSYNEQFF
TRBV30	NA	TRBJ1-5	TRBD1	TGTGCCTGGAATACAGGGGGTCGGCAGCCCCAGCATTTT	CAWNTGGRQPQHF
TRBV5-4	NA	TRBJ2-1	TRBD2	TGTGCCAGCACAATAGCGGGAGGGCGGGGGTCCTACAATGAGCAGTTCTTC	CASTIAGGRGSYNEQFF
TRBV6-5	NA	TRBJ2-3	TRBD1	TGTGCCAGCAGTTTCCGGGACAGGGATACGCAGTATTTT	CASSFRDRDTQYF
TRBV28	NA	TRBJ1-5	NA	TGTGCCAGCAGCCCCTTTACGGCTAATCAGCCCCAGCATTTT	CASSPFTANQPQHF
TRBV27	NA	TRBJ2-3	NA	TGTGCCAGCAGTTTTGTAGGAGGAGATACGCAGTATTTT	CASSFVGGDTQYF
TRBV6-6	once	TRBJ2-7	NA	TGTGCCAGCCGAAGAACTAACGAGCAGTACTTC	CASRRTNEQYF
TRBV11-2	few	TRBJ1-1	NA	TGTGCCAGCAGCACCGTCGTCACTGAAGCTTTCTTT	CASSTVVTEAFF
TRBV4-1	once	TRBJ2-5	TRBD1	TGCGCCAGCAGCCAAGAAGGACAGGGGCGGATTGGGACCCAGTACTTC	CASSQEGQGRIGTQYF
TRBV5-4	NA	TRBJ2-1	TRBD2	TGTGCCAGCAGCCCTTCAGCGGGGGCCTACAATGAGCAGTTCTTC	CASSPSAGAYNEQFF
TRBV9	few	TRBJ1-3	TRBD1	TGTGCCAGCAGCGTAGGAGGGACAGGGGTCGGAAACACCATATATTTT	CASSVGGTGVGNTIYF
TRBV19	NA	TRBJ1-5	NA	TGTGCCAGTAGTCCCCTGCGAGGGAATAGCAATCAGCCCCAGCATTTT	CASSPLRGNSNQPQHF
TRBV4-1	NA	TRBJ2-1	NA	TGCGCCAGCAGCCAAGATAGGGGGTCCTACAATGAGCAGTTCTTC	CASSQDRGSYNEQFF
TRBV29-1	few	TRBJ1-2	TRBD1	TGCAGCGTAGATCCCGGGACAGGGAATGGCTACACCTTC	CSVDPGTGNGYTF
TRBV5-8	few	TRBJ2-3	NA	TGTGCCAGCAGCTTGAGTACAGATACGCAGTATTTT	CASSLSTDTQYF
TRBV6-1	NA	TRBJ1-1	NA	TGTGCCACCATGGTCCGGGGGGGCACTGAAGCTTTCTTT	CATMVRGGTEAFF
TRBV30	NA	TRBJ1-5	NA	TGTGCCTGGAGTACTCATAGCAATCAGCCCCAGCATTTT	CAWSTHSNQPQHF
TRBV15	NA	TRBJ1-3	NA	TGTGCCACCAGCACTTTGACTTCTGGAAACACCATATATTTT	CATSTLTSGNTIYF
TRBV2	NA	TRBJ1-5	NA	TGTGCCAGCAGTCCAGGGGGCAATCAGCCCCAGCATTTT	CASSPGGNQPQHF